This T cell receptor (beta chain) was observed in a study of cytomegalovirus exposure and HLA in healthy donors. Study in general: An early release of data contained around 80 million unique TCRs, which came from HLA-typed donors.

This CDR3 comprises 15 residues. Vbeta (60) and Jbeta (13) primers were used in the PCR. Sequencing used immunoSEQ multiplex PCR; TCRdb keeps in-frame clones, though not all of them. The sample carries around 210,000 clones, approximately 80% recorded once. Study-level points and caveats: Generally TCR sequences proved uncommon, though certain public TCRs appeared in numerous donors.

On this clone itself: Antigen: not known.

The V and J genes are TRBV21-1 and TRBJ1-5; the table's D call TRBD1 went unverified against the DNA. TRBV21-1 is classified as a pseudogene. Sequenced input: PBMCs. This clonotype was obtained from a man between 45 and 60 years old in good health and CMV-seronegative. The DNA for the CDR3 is TGTGCCAGCAGCCTCGACCGTTCAGGGGTTCAGCCCCAGCATTTT. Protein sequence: CASSLDRSGVQPQHF.